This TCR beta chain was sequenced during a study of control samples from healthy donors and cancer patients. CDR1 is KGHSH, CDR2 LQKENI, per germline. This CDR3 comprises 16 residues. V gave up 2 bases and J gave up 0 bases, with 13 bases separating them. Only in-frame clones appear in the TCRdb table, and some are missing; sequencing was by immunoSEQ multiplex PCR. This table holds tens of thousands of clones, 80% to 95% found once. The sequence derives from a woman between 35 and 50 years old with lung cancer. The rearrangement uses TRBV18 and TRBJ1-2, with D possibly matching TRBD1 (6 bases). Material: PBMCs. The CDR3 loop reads CASSPAGEEANYGYTF. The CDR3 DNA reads TGTGCCAGCTCACCAGCAGGGGAGGAAGCTAACTATGGCTACACCTTC.